A selection of T cell receptor beta chains follows, all from one sample in a study of lymphopenia after photon versus proton radiotherapy. Generated by immunoSEQ multiplex PCR, the TCRdb table keeps only in-frame clones and is missing some. The data show approximately 50,000 clones, with around 80% seen just once and over 25% held by the top ten. This specimen consisted of peripheral blood, obtained from a patient treated with photon-based radiotherapy. The receptors here all came from a man aged 45-60 years with gastric cancer. The CDR3 runs from the conserved cysteine through the conserved F or W. The D gene is left open where the match is weak. Size is stated for part of the rows, as once, few or many counts, or as a class when the clone is expanded.

J,V,D,size,length,CDR3,DNA
TRBJ1-1,TRBV28,TRBD1,-,14,CASTTGGAGTEAFF,TGTGCCAGCACGACAGGGGGCGCGGGTACTGAAGCTTTCTTT
TRBJ2-2,TRBV5-1,-,-,11,CASRTAGELFF,TGCGCCAGCAGAACAGCCGGGGAGCTGTTTTTT
TRBJ1-1,TRBV9,TRBD1,once,14,CASTRDRANTEAFF,TGTGCCAGCACCCGGGACAGGGCCAACACTGAAGCTTTCTTT
TRBJ2-3,TRBV9,-,-,15,CASSPPTASTDTQYF,TGTGCCAGCAGCCCCCCGACAGCTAGCACAGATACGCAGTATTTT
TRBJ1-2,TRBV7-2,-,-,14,CASSSQTGPYGYTF,TGTGCCAGCAGCTCACAGACAGGACCCTATGGCTACACCTTC
TRBJ2-7,TRBV11-2,TRBD1,-,14,CASSPSTGGYEQYF,TGTGCCAGCAGCCCTTCCACAGGGGGCTACGAGCAGTACTTC
TRBJ1-1,TRBV18,-,-,13,CASSPDQNTEAFF,TGTGCCAGCTCACCCGATCAGAACACTGAAGCTTTCTTT
TRBJ1-5,TRBV11-2,-,-,13,CASSLSRNQPQHF,TGTGCCAGCAGCTTAAGCCGGAATCAGCCCCAGCATTTT
TRBJ2-3,TRBV2,-,-,15,CASRLAAWGTDTQYF,TGTGCCAGCAGATTAGCGGCTTGGGGGACAGATACGCAGTATTTT
TRBJ2-3,TRBV5-4,TRBD2,-,17,CASSQTASGRDADTQYF,TGTGCCAGCAGCCAGACGGCGAGCGGGAGGGATGCAGATACGCAGTATTTT
TRBJ1-1,TRBV7-9,-,-,12,CASSLQGRGAFF,TGTGCCAGCAGCTTACAGGGAAGAGGGGCTTTCTTT
TRBJ2-1,TRBV12-5,-,once,17,CASGSLLRVNSYNEQFF,TGTGCTAGTGGTTCCCTACTGCGGGTTAACTCCTACAATGAGCAGTTCTTC
TRBJ2-7,TRBV6-5,-,-,15,CASVNRASSSYEQYF,TGTGCCAGCGTCAACCGGGCCAGTAGTTCCTACGAGCAGTACTTC
TRBJ2-7,TRBV6-6,-,-,15,CASSYSVGTAYEQYF,TGTGCCAGCAGTTACTCAGTGGGAACGGCCTACGAGCAGTACTTC
TRBJ1-3,TRBV5-5,TRBD1,-,15,CASSFRTGAGNTIYF,TGTGCCAGCAGCTTCCGGACAGGGGCTGGAAACACCATATATTTT
TRBJ2-2,TRBV11-3,-,-,16,CASSPQGATNTGELFF,TGTGCCAGCAGCCCCCAGGGAGCAACGAACACCGGGGAGCTGTTTTTT
TRBJ2-1,TRBV5-8,TRBD2,-,15,CASSLDGRPYNEQFF,TGTGCCAGCAGCTTGGACGGGAGGCCCTACAATGAGCAGTTCTTC
TRBJ2-3,TRBV19,-,-,13,CASSIGLLDTQYF,TGTGCCAGTAGTATAGGTCTTTTAGATACGCAGTATTTT
TRBJ1-1,TRBV29-1,TRBD1,-,13,CSAKDRGDTEAFF,TGCAGCGCCAAAGACAGGGGTGACACTGAAGCTTTCTTT
TRBJ2-7,TRBV19,-,-,14,CASSIRFPSFGQYF,TGTGCCAGTAGTATCCGGTTTCCTTCCTTCGGGCAGTACTTC
TRBJ2-7,TRBV10-3,-,-,15,CAISVGSGRSYEQYF,TGTGCCATCAGTGTGGGTAGCGGAAGATCCTACGAGCAGTACTTC
TRBJ2-1,TRBV18,TRBD2,-,14,CASSPGLAGNEQFF,TGTGCCAGCTCACCCGGACTAGCGGGGAATGAGCAGTTCTTC
TRBJ2-7,TRBV4-2,TRBD1,-,15,CASRPPGTGPYEQYF,TGTGCCAGCAGGCCCCCCGGGACAGGGCCCTACGAGCAGTACTTC
TRBJ1-2,TRBV5-4,-,-,14,CASSLDQGGYGYTF,TGTGCCAGCAGCTTGGATCAAGGGGGTTATGGCTACACCTTC
TRBJ2-1,TRBV11-3,TRBD2,-,16,CASSNSRAGAYNEQFF,TGTGCCAGCAGCAATTCCCGAGCGGGGGCCTACAATGAGCAGTTCTTC
TRBJ2-2,TRBV14,TRBD2,few,17,CASSRLRTSGYTGELFF,TGTGCCAGCAGCCGACTTAGGACTAGCGGGTACACCGGGGAGCTGTTTTTT
TRBJ1-2,TRBV9,-,-,13,CASRVRSGYGYTF,TGTGCCAGCAGGGTCAGGTCTGGGTATGGCTACACCTTC
TRBJ1-1,TRBV13,-,-,14,CASSLRRGQAEAFF,TGTGCCAGCAGCCTACGAAGAGGACAAGCGGAAGCTTTCTTT
TRBJ2-1,TRBV19,-,-,16,CASSPLTIPGGNEQFF,TGTGCCAGTAGTCCCCTAACTATCCCAGGAGGCAATGAGCAGTTCTTC
TRBJ2-1,TRBV28,-,-,12,CASSLFLREQFF,TGTGCCAGCAGTTTATTCCTGAGAGAGCAGTTCTTC
TRBJ2-5,TRBV7-3,TRBD1,-,14,CASSSTGGSETQYF,TGTGCCAGCAGCTCGACAGGGGGTTCAGAGACCCAGTACTTC
TRBJ2-1,TRBV7-7,TRBD1,-,16,CASSSLPGQGINEQFF,TGTGCCAGCAGCTCATTGCCGGGACAGGGTATCAATGAGCAGTTCTTC
TRBJ1-1,TRBV10-2,-,-,13,CASRGGKNTEAFF,TGCGCCAGCAGGGGCGGGAAGAACACTGAAGCTTTCTTT
TRBJ2-7,TRBV4-2,TRBD1,-,16,CASSQDGTGASYEQYF,TGTGCCAGCAGCCAGGACGGGACAGGGGCATCCTACGAGCAGTACTTC
TRBJ1-1,TRBV6-6,-,few,14,CASSYPQKNTEAFF,TGTGCCAGCAGTTACCCGCAGAAGAACACTGAAGCTTTCTTT
TRBJ1-4,TRBV5-1,-,-,13,CASSLSGGEKLFF,TGCGCCAGCAGCTTGTCGGGAGGCGAAAAACTGTTTTTT
TRBJ2-7,TRBV6-6,-,-,13,CASSLSGRYEQYF,TGTGCCAGCAGCCTTAGCGGTCGTTACGAGCAGTACTTC
TRBJ2-1,TRBV6-1,-,-,15,CASSPTAQEANEQFF,TGTGCCAGCAGCCCAACCGCCCAGGAGGCCAATGAGCAGTTCTTC
TRBJ2-2,TRBV7-2,-,few,18,CASSLDSGWVVSTGELFF,TGTGCCAGCAGCTTAGATTCGGGGTGGGTCGTTTCCACCGGGGAGCTGTTTTTT
TRBJ1-3,TRBV28,-,-,14,CASSSQGFVNTIYF,TGTGCCAGCAGTAGTCAAGGGTTCGTAAACACCATATATTTT
TRBJ2-3,TRBV19,TRBD1,-,14,CASSINRGRDTQYF,TGTGCCAGTAGTATAAACAGGGGGCGTGATACGCAGTATTTT
TRBJ2-7,TRBV5-8,-,-,14,CASSLGTRGSEQYF,TGTGCCAGCAGCTTGGGGACAAGGGGTTCCGAGCAGTACTTC
TRBJ1-1,TRBV7-8,-,once,14,CASSLVQGVGRAFF,TGTGCCAGCAGCTTAGTACAGGGAGTGGGGAGGGCTTTCTTT
TRBJ2-5,TRBV27,-,-,16,CASSLSPSGVRGTQYF,TGTGCCAGCAGTTTATCCCCGTCCGGGGTCCGGGGGACCCAGTACTTC
TRBJ2-7,TRBV18,-,-,13,CASSPGIEGEQYF,TGTGCCAGCTCACCCGGGATCGAAGGGGAGCAGTACTTC
TRBJ2-1,TRBV5-1,TRBD2,-,16,CASSSSGLAVNNEQFF,TGCGCCAGCAGCTCTTCGGGACTAGCGGTTAACAATGAGCAGTTCTTC
TRBJ2-1,TRBV4-3,-,-,15,CASSQDGFGYNEQFF,TGCGCCAGCAGCCAAGACGGGTTCGGGTACAATGAGCAGTTCTTC
TRBJ2-3,TRBV4-1,-,-,16,CATSGTTFFKTDTQYF,TGCGCCACCTCCGGGACGACTTTTTTTAAGACAGATACGCAGTATTTT
TRBJ1-3,TRBV7-2,-,-,15,CASSLTASSGNTIYF,TGTGCCAGCAGCTTAACGGCGAGCTCTGGAAACACCATATATTTT
TRBJ2-1,TRBV11-3,TRBD2,-,16,CASSLNFGLAGHEQFF,TGTGCCAGCAGCTTAAACTTTGGACTAGCGGGACACGAGCAGTTCTTC
TRBJ2-3,TRBV12-5,-,few,15,CASGLVVGSLDTQYF,TGTGCTAGTGGTTTGGTAGTCGGGAGTTTAGATACGCAGTATTTT
TRBJ2-2,TRBV28,TRBD2,-,20,CASSFGPWTSGEGASGELFF,TGTGCCAGCAGTTTCGGCCCCTGGACTAGCGGAGAAGGGGCTTCGGGGGAGCTGTTTTTT
TRBJ2-3,TRBV5-1,TRBD2,once,15,CASSSGLAVTDTQYF,TGCGCCAGCAGCTCTGGACTAGCTGTCACAGATACGCAGTATTTT
TRBJ2-7,TRBV19,TRBD2,once,16,CASSKGLAGGPYEQYF,TGTGCCAGTAGTAAGGGACTAGCGGGAGGCCCCTACGAGCAGTACTTC
TRBJ2-2,TRBV7-2,TRBD2,few,19,CASRPFPGLATRKVGELFF,TGTGCCAGCAGACCTTTTCCGGGACTAGCGACTCGAAAGGTCGGGGAGCTGTTTTTT
TRBJ2-1,TRBV18,-,-,14,CASSRADSYNEQFF,TGTGCCAGCTCACGGGCGGACTCCTACAATGAGCAGTTCTTC
TRBJ2-2,TRBV7-6,TRBD1,-,16,CASSLAGGPNTGELFF,TGTGCCAGCAGCTTAGCAGGGGGCCCGAACACCGGGGAGCTGTTTTTT
TRBJ2-3,TRBV7-9,TRBD2,-,19,CASSSFYETGREWADTQYF,TGTGCCAGCAGCTCTTTCTACGAGACTGGGAGGGAATGGGCAGATACGCAGTATTTT
TRBJ2-2,TRBV4-1,TRBD2,many,18,CASSRELLAGGKTGELFF,TGCGCCAGCAGCCGAGAACTACTAGCGGGAGGGAAGACCGGGGAGCTGTTTTTT